These 7 T cell receptor beta chains came from one sample sequenced in a study of T cell responses to AZD1222 COVID-19 vaccine. Assay: immunoSEQ multiplex PCR; the TCRdb copy retains only in-frame clones and omits some. The data hold some 130,000 clones, with 90% to 95% observed a single time. The specimen comprised peripheral blood, sampled on day 0 of AZD1222 vaccination. Receptors originate from an adult in good health.

V usage is TRBV28 and J usage is TRBJ1-6, with 9 bases identical to TRBD1. V trimming: 2 bases; J trimming: 7 bases; junction bases outside the gene matches: 0. This CDR3 contains 14 residues. Germline CDR1 is MDHEN and CDR2 is SYDVKM. The CDR3 spells CASSLDRGNSPLHF. CDR3 DNA sequence: TGTGCCAGCAGTTTAGACAGGGGGAATTCACCCCTCCACTTT.

CDR3 DNA sequence: TGTGCCAGCAGCCTGAGACCGGGACAGGTAGCCTACGAGCAGTACTTC. The encoded protein is CASSLRPGQVAYEQYF. The chain employs TRBV7-6 and TRBJ2-7, with 8 bases lining up with TRBD1. The trim removed 5 bases at V and 2 bases at J, leaving 11 bases unmatched. Germline V lookup: CDR1 SGHVS, CDR2 FNYEAQ. The CDR3 runs to 16 residues.

The chain recombines TRBV27 with TRBJ1-4, with TRBD1 as a possible D gene (6 bases). The CDR3 totals 16 residues. In germline, CDR1 is MNHEY, CDR2 SMNVEV (reference sequence). Trimming took off 5 bases at V and 3 bases at J, with 16 bases between the two ends. In DNA, the CDR3 is TGTGCCAGCAGTCTGTTTTTGGACAGACCTAATGAAAAACTGTTTTTT. Translation: CASSLFLDRPNEKLFF. Based on the CDR3 plus reference TRBV27 and TRBJ1-4, the full variable domain is EAQVTQNPRYLITVTGKKLTVTCSQNMNHEYMSWYRQDPGLGLRQIYYSMNVEVTDKGDVPEGYKVSRKEKRNFPLILESPSPNQTSLYFCASSLFLDRPNEKLFFGSGTQLSVL.

V usage is TRBV18 and J usage is TRBJ1-5; 7 positions agree with TRBD1. This CDR3 comprises 18 residues. CDR1 and CDR2 from the germline V gene are KGHSH and LQKENI. The trim removed 1 base at V and 3 bases at J, leaving 12 bases unmatched. CDR3 sequence reads: CASSPRGQRGRANQPQHF. CDR3 nucleotide sequence: TGTGCCAGCTCACCACGGGGACAGCGGGGAAGGGCCAATCAGCCCCAGCATTTT.

The chain recombines TRBV7-2 with TRBJ2-5; TRBD2 matches at 13 bases. Looked up from germline, CDR1 is SGHTA and CDR2 is FQGNSA. The CDR3 length is 14 residues. Trimming took 4 bases from V and 7 from J; bases not matched to a gene: 3. In nucleotides, the CDR3 is TGTGCCAGCAGCTCCGGACTAGCGGGAGCGACCCAGTACTTC. Translation: CASSSGLAGATQYF.

V usage is TRBV28 and J usage is TRBJ2-3; 7 nucleotides align to TRBD2. Germline CDR1 is MDHEN and CDR2 is SYDVKM. This CDR3 spans 17 amino acids. V was clipped by 4 bases and J by 2 bases; unmatched bases: 12. DNA of the CDR3: TGTGCCAGCAGTTCTCATGGCGTAGCGGGTATCACAGATACGCAGTATTTT. Amino acid sequence: CASSSHGVAGITDTQYF. Using reference TRBV28 and TRBJ2-3 for the parts outside the CDR3, the full variable domain is DVKVTQSSRYLVKRTGEKVFLECVQDMDHENMFWYRQDPGLGLRLIYFSYDVKMKEKGDIPEGYSVSREKKERFSLILESASTNQTSMYLCASSSHGVAGITDTQYFGPGTRLTVL.

This rearrangement joins TRBV9 to TRBJ2-1; 13 nucleotides line up with TRBD2. With 4 bases clipped from V and 8 bases from J, the junction kept 6 bases outside the gene matches. CDR1 is SGDLS, CDR2 YYNGEE, per germline. CDR3 length equals 15 residues. DNA of the CDR3: TGTGCCAGCAGCTCACTAGCGGGAGGGATCGATGAGCAGTTCTTC. This sequence encodes CASSSLAGGIDEQFF.